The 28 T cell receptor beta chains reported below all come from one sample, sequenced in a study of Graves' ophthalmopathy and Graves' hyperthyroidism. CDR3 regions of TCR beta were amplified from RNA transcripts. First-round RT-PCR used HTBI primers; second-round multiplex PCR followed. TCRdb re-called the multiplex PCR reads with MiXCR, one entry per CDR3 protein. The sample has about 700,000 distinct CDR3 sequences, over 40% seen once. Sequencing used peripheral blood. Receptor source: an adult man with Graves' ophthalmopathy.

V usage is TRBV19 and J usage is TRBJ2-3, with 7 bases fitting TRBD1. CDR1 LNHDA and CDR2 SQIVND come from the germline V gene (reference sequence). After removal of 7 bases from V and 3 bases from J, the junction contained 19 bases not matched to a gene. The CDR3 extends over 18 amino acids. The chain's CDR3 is CASTYDFLTGTDTDTQYF. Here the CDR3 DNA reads TGTGCCAGTACCTACGATTTTCTGACCGGGACAGATACAGATACGCAGTATTTT.

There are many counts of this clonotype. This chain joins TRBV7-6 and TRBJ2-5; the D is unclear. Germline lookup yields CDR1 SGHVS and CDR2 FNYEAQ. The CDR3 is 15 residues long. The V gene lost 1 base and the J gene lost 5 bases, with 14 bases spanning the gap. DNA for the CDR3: TGTGCCAGCAGCTTAGAGGTCCACATCGGGGAGACCCAGTACTTC. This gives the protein CASSLEVHIGETQYF.

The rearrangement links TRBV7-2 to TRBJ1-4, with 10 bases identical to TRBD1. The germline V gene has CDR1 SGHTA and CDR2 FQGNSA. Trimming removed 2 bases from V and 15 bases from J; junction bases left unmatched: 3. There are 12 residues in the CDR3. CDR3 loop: CASSLRTGGLFF. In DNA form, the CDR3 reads TGTGCCAGCAGCTTAAGGACAGGGGGTTTGTTTTTT. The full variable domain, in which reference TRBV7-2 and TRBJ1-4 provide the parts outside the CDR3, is GAGVSQSPSNKVTEKGKDVELRCDPISGHTALYWYRQSLGQGLEFLIYFQGNSAPDKSGLPSDRFSAERTGGSVSTLTIQRTQQEDSAVYLCASSLRTGGLFFGSGTQLSVL.

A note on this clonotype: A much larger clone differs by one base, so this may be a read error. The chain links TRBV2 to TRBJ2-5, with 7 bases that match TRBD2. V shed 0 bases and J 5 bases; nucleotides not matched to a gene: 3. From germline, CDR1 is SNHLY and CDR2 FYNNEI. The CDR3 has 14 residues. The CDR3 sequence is CASSEAGGPETQYF. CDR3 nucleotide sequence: TGTGCCAGCAGTGAAGCGGGAGGGCCGGAGACCCAGTACTTC.

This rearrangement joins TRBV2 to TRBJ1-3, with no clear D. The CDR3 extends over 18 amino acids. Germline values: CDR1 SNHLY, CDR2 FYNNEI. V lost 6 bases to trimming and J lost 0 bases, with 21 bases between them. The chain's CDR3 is CASSLGPTLNHSGNTIYF. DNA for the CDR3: TGTGCCAGCAGCCTTGGACCGACCTTGAACCACTCTGGAAACACCATATATTTT.

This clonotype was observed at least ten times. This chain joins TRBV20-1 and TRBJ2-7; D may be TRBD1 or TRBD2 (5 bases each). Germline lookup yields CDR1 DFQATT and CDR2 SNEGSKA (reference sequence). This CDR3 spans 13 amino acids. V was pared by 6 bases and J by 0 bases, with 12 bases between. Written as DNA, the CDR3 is TGCAGTGCAGCCAGGGACGTCTCCTACGAGCAGTACTTC. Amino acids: CSAARDVSYEQYF.

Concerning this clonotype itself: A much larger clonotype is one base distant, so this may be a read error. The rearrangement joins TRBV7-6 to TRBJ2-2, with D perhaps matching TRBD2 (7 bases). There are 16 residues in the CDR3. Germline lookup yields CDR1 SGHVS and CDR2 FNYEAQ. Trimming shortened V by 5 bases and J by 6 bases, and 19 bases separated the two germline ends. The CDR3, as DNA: TGTGCCAGCAGCGCCGGGGGGCGGGGGCTCTCCGGGGAGCTGTTTTTT. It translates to CASSAGGRGLSGELFF.

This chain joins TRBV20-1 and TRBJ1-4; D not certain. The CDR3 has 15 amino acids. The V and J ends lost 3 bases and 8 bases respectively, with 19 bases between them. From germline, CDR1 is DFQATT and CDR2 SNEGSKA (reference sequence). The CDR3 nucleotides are TGCAGTGCTAGTCGCCTCGATGAGGTAATGGAAAAACTGTTTTTT. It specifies CSASRLDEVMEKLFF.

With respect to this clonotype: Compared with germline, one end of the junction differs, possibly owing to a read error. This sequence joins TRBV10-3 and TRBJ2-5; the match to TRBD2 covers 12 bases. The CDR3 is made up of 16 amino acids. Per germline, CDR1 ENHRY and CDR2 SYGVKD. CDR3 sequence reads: CASSATSGRLGETQYF. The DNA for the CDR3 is TGTGCCAGCAGTGCCACTAGCGGGAGGTTAGGAGAGACCCAGTACTTC.

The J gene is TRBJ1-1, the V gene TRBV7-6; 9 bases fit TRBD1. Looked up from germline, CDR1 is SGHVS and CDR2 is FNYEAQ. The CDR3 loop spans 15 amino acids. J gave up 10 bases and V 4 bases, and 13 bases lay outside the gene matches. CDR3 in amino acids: CASSSGTDRGGRAFF. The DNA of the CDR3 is TGTGCCAGCAGCTCCGGGACGGACAGGGGCGGGAGAGCTTTCTTT.

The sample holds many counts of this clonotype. CDR3 residues: CASSYQPYRGGQETQYF. Here the CDR3 DNA reads TGTGCCAGCAGTTACCAACCTTATAGGGGAGGCCAAGAGACCCAGTACTTC. The chain carries TRBV6-5 and TRBJ2-5; TRBD2 might be the D (6 bases). This CDR3 has 17 residues. V was cut by 2 bases and J by 1 base, with 17 bases left in between. Germline V gene sequence: CDR1 MNHEY, CDR2 SVGAGI.

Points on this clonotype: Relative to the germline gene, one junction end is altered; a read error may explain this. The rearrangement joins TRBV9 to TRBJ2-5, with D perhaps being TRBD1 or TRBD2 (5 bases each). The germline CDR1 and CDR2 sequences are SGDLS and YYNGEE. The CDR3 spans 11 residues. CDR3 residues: CASSVSGTEYF. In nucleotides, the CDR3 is TGTGCCAGCAGCGTCTCCGGGACCGAGTACTTC.

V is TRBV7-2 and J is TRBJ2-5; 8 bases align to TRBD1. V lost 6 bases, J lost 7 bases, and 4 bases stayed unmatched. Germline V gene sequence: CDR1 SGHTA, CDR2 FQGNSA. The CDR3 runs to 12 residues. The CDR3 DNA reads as TGTGCCAGCAGTCAGGGGGCTCGGACCCAGTACTTC. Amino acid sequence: CASSQGARTQYF.

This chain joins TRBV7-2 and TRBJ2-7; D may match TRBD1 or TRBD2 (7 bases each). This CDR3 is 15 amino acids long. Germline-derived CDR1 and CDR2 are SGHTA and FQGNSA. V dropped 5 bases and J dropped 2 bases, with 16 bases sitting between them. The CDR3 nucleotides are TGTGCCAGCAGCCCCAGGGGGAGGGTCCCCTACGAGCAGTACTTC. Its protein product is CASSPRGRVPYEQYF.

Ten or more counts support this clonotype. The CDR3 protein is CASSLPGGGQPQHF. DNA of the CDR3: TGTGCCAGCAGCTTACCAGGAGGCGGGCAGCCCCAGCATTTT. The rearrangement uses TRBV7-9 and TRBJ1-5; unclear D gene. V gave up 2 bases and J gave up 7 bases, with 12 bases separating them. CDR1 is SEHNR and CDR2 is FQNEAQ in the germline V gene (reference sequence). The CDR3 runs to 14 residues.

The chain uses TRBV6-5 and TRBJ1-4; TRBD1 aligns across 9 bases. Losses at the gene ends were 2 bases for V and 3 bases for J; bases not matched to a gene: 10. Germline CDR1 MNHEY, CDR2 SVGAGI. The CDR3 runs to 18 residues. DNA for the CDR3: TGTGCCAGCAGTTACCGCTGGGGACAGGGAGGTTCTAATGAAAAACTGTTTTTT. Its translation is CASSYRWGQGGSNEKLFF.

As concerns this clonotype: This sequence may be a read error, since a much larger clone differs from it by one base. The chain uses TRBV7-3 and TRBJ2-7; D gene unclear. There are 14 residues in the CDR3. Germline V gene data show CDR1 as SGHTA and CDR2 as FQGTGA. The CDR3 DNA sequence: TGTACCAGCAGCTTAGTTCGGCCCCCCTACGAGCAGTACTTC. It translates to CTSSLVRPPYEQYF. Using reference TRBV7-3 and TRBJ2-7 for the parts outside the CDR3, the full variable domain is GAGVSQTPSNKVTEKGKYVELRCDPISGHTALYWYRQSLGQGPEFLIYFQGTGAADDSGLPNDRFFAVRPEGSVSTLKIQRTERGDSAVYLCTSSLVRPPYEQYFGPGTRLTVT.

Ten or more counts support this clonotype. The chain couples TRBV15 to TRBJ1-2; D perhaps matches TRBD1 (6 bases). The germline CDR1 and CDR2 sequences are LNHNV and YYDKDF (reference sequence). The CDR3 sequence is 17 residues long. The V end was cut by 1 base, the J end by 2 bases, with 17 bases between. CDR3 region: CATSRVVLRTVNYGYTF. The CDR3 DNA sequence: TGTGCCACCAGCAGAGTTGTCCTTCGGACAGTCAACTATGGCTACACCTTC.

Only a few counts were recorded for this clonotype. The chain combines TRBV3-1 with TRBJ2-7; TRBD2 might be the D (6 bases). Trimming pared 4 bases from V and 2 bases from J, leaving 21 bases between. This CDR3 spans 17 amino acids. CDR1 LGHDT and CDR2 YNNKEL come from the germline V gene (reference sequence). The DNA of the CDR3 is TGTGCCAGCAGCCCACCGTCGGTGGAGGGTATCGCCTACGAGCAGTACTTC. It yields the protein CASSPPSVEGIAYEQYF.

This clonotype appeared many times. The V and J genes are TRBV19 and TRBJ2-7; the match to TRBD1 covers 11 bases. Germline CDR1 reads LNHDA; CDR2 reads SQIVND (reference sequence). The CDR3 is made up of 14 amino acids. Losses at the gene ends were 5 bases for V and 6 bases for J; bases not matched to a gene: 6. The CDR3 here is CASSPGQGAIEQYF. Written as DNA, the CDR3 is TGTGCCAGTAGTCCAGGACAGGGGGCAATCGAGCAGTACTTC.

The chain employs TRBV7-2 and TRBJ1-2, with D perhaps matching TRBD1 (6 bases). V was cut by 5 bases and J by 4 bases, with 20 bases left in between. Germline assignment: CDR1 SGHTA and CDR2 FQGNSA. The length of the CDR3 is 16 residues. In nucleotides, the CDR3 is TGTGCCAGCAGCCAGGGGTCAGAGGAAGTCATCTATGGCTACACCTTC. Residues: CASSQGSEEVIYGYTF.

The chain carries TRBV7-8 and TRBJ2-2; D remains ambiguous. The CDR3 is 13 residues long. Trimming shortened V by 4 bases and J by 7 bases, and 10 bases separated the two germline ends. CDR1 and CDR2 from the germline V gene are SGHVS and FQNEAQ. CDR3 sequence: CASSSREFGELFF. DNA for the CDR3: TGTGCCAGCAGCTCCCGTGAGTTCGGGGAGCTGTTTTTT.

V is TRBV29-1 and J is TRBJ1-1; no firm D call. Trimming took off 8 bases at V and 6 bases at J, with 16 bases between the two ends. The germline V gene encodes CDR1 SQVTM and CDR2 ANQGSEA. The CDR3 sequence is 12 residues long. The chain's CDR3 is CSLDGRTSEAFF. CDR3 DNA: TGCAGCTTAGACGGAAGAACATCTGAAGCTTTCTTT.

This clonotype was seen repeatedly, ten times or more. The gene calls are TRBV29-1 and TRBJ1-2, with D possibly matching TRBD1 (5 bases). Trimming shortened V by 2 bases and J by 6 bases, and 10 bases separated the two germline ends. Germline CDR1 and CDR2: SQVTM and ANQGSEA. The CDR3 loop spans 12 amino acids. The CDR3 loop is CSVERGVDGYTF. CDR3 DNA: TGCAGCGTTGAAAGGGGTGTCGATGGCTACACCTTC. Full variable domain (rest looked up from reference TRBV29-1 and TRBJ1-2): SAVISQKPSRDICQRGTSLTIQCQVDSQVTMMFWYRQQPGQSLTLIATANQGSEATYESGFVIDKFPISRPNLTFSTLTVSNMSPEDSSIYLCSVERGVDGYTFGSGTRLTVV.

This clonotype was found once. The CDR3: CASRGGSDRDTGYQETQYF. In DNA, the CDR3 is TGTGCCAGTAGGGGAGGGTCTGACCGGGACACTGGCTACCAAGAGACCCAGTACTTC. V usage is TRBV19 and J usage is TRBJ2-5; a possible D gene is TRBD2 (7 bases). V lost 6 bases, J lost 0 bases, and 26 bases lay in between. CDR1 LNHDA and CDR2 SQIVND come from the germline V gene (reference sequence). CDR3 length equals 19 residues.

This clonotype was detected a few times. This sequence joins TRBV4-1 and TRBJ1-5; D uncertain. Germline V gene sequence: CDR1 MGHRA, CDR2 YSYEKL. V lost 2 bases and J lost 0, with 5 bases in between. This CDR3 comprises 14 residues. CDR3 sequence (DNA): TGCGCCAGCAGCCAAAAGTCTAGCAATCAGCCCCAGCATTTT. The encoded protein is CASSQKSSNQPQHF.

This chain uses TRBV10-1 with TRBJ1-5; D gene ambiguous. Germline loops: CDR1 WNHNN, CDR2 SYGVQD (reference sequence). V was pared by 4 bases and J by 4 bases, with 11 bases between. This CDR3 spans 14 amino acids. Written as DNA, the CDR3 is TGCGCCAGCAGTGTGGCTACGGGGAATCAGCCCCAGCATTTT. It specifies CASSVATGNQPQHF.

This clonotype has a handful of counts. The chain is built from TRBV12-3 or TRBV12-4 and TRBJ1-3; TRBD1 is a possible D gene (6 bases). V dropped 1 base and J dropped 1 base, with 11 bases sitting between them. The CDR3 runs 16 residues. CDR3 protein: CASSLGGGRSGNTIYF. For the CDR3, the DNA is TGTGCCAGCAGTTTAGGCGGGGGCAGGTCTGGAAACACCATATATTTT.